This paragraph reports one T cell receptor beta chain. What it binds is not known. Germline-derived CDR1 and CDR2 are SGHDT and YYEEEE. Trimming shortened V by 0 bases and J by 1 base, and 11 bases separated the two germline ends. The CDR3 sequence is 16 residues long. The data derive from a study of CD8+ T cells in alopecia areata. As for the study in general: Treated individuals took tofacitinib by mouth, 5 to 10 mg twice daily. Study-wide results and limits: In scalp and blood during tofacitinib, many expanded lesional clones persisted. In scalp, tofacitinib significantly decreased clonality and expanded CD8+ clones among the top 100.

Sequencing relied on a cDNA template that was reverse transcribed from extracted RNA. Profiling relied on immunoSEQ multiplex PCR, and the TCRdb table lists in-frame clones only, not all of them. The sample carries a few hundred thousand clones, 35% to 40% recorded once. The treatment: oral pan-JAK inhibitor, 5-10 mg twice daily. The chain carries TRBV5-6 and TRBJ1-5; a weak D match, TRBD1 (6 bases). The specimen comprised CD4+ T cells sorted from blood, sampled between weeks 30 and 35, from a patient treated with tofacitinib. This receptor was identified in a human donor with alopecia areata. The CDR3 bases are TGTGCCAGCAGCTTGGCCATCAGGGGCAGCAATCAGCCCCAGCATTTT. It yields the protein CASSLAIRGSNQPQHF.